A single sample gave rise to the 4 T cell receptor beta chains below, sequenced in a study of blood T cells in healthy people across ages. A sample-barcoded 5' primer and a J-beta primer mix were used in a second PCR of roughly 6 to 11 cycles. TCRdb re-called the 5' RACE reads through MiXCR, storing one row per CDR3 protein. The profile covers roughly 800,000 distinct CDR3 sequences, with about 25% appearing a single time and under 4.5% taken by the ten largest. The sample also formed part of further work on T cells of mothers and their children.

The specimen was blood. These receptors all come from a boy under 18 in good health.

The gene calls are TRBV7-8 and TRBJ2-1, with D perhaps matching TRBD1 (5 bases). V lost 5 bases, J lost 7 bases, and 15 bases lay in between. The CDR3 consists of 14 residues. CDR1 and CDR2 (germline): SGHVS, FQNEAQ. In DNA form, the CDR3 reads TGTGCCAGCAGCGACCCCTCTAGGGGTAATGAGCAGTTCTTC. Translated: CASSDPSRGNEQFF.

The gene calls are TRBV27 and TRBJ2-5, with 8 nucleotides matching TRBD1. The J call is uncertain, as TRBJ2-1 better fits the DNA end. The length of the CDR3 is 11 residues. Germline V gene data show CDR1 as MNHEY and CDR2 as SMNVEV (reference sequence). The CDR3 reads CASSRGLEQFF. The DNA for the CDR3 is TGTGCCAGCAGCAGGGGGCTTGAGCAGTTCTTC.

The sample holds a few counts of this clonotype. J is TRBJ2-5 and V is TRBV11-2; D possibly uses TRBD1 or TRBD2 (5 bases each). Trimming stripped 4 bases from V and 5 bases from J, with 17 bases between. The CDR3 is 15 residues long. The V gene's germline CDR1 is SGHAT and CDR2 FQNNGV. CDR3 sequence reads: CASSSGTGTSETQYF. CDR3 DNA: TGTGCCAGCAGCTCCGGGACGGGAACCTCCGAGACCCAGTACTTC.

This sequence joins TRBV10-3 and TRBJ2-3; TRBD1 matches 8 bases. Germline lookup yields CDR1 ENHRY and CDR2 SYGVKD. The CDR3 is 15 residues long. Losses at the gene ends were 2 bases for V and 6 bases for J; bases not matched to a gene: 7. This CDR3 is CAISENAGGRDTQYF. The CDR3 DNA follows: TGTGCCATCAGTGAGAACGCAGGGGGCAGGGATACGCAGTATTTT.